The 28 T cell receptor beta chains below all came from one sample that was sequenced in a study of technical replicates of blood from several donors. Using immunoSEQ multiplex PCR, the repertoire was profiled, and TCRdb retains in-frame clones only, with some absent. This table holds under 55,000 clones, about 96% found once. Source material: T cells isolated from PBMCs. These receptors came from a human donor in good health.

This clone was observed a single time. The gene calls are TRBV4-1 and TRBJ2-1; no clear D. CDR3 length: 12 amino acids. The germline V gene encodes CDR1 MGHRA and CDR2 YSYEKL. Trimming pared 1 base from V and 8 bases from J, leaving 6 bases between. The CDR3 spells CASSQVRYEQFF. The DNA of the CDR3 is TGCGCCAGCAGCCAAGTCCGTTATGAGCAGTTCTTC.

The chain links TRBV6-5 to TRBJ2-7; 15 bases fit TRBD2. Germline CDR1 reads MNHEY; CDR2 reads SVGAGI. CDR3 length equals 15 residues. Trimming at V came to 6 bases and at J to 7 bases, leaving 7 bases not matched to a gene. The CDR3 here is CASRGGLAGGREQYF. The CDR3 DNA is TGTGCCAGCAGGGGGGGACTAGCGGGAGGTCGTGAGCAGTACTTC.

This clone was seen only once. This chain uses TRBV9 with TRBJ1-2; TRBD1 might be the D (6 bases). This CDR3 region has 14 residues. CDR1 is SGDLS and CDR2 is YYNGEE in the germline V gene. V was pared by 1 base and J by 5 bases, with 12 bases between. The DNA for the CDR3 is TGTGCCAGCAGCGTATACGACGGGACATATGGCTACACCTTC. Translating it yields CASSVYDGTYGYTF.

The chain is built from TRBV4-3 and TRBJ2-1; 8 bases map to TRBD2. Germline CDR1 LGHNA, CDR2 YSLEER. The V segment lost 1 base and the J segment 8 bases; nucleotides outside the gene matches: 7. CDR3 length equals 15 residues. The CDR3 loop reads CASSQVTSVLHEQFF. CDR3 nucleotide sequence: TGCGCCAGCAGCCAAGTGACTAGCGTTCTTCATGAGCAGTTCTTC.

This clone showed up just once. The chain has TRBV6-1 and TRBJ1-2; D uncertain. This CDR3 is built from 14 residues. V was trimmed by 2 bases and J by 3 bases, leaving 10 bases between them. Germline CDR1 and CDR2: MNHNS and SASEGT. CDR3 in amino acids: CASSEWGGDYGYTF. The CDR3 bases are TGTGCCAGCAGTGAATGGGGAGGTGACTATGGCTACACCTTC.

The chain links TRBV7-7 to TRBJ2-2; D possibly corresponds to TRBD1 (5 bases). V lost 3 bases to trimming and J lost 1 base, with 9 bases between them. The germline V gene encodes CDR1 SSHAT and CDR2 FNYEAQ (reference sequence). The CDR3 extends over 15 amino acids. The CDR3 is CASSLDTRNTGELFF. CDR3 in DNA: TGTGCCAGCAGCTTGGACACCCGGAACACCGGGGAGCTGTTTTTT. Full variable domain (remainder filled in from reference TRBV7-7 and TRBJ2-2): GAGVSQSPRYKVTKRGQDVTLRCDPISSHATLYWYQQALGQGPEFLTYFNYEAQPDKSGLPSDRFSAERPEGSISTLTIQRTEQRDSAMYRCASSLDTRNTGELFFGEGSRLTVL.

The table lists this clone with a count of one. The V call is TRBV6-5, the J call TRBJ2-5; possible D gene TRBD2, 6 bases. With 2 bases removed from V and 3 bases from J, the gap between germline ends came to 16 bases. Per the germline V gene, CDR1 is MNHEY and CDR2 is SVGAGI. The CDR3 loop spans 16 amino acids. The CDR3 bases are TGTGCCAGCAGTTACAGCCCCGCGGGGTCTAAAGAGACCCAGTACTTC. Protein: CASSYSPAGSKETQYF.

This clone occurred a few times. This chain joins TRBV2 and TRBJ1-1; 9 bases match TRBD1. This CDR3 contains 14 residues. Unmatched junction bases numbered 2, after V lost 1 base and J lost 5 bases. Germline V gives CDR1 SNHLY, CDR2 FYNNEI. CDR3 in DNA: TGTGCCAGCAGTGAAGACAGGGGGCAGACTGAAGCTTTCTTT. It codes for CASSEDRGQTEAFF. The full variable domain, its missing parts supplied by reference TRBV2 and TRBJ1-1, is EPEVTQTPSHQVTQMGQEVILRCVPISNHLYFYWYRQILGQKVEFLVSFYNNEISEKSEIFDDQFSVERPDGSNFTLKIRSTKLEDSAMYFCASSEDRGQTEAFFGQGTRLTVV.

The sample holds one count of this clone. V is TRBV6-5 and J is TRBJ1-2; D not certain. The CDR3 runs to 13 residues. Trimming shortened V by 0 bases and J by 4 bases, and 6 bases separated the two germline ends. Germline-derived CDR1 and CDR2 are MNHEY and SVGAGI. CDR3 DNA sequence: TGTGCCAGCAGTTACTCGAACGGCTATGGCTACACCTTC. Translated, it gives CASSYSNGYGYTF.

The chain is built from TRBV7-9 and TRBJ2-1; TRBD2 agrees at 11 bases. Trimming took 2 bases from V and 5 from J; bases not matched to a gene: 11. CDR3 length: 18 amino acids. Germline assignment: CDR1 SEHNR and CDR2 FQNEAQ (reference sequence). The CDR3 spells CASSLLTSGSYRNNEQFF. CDR3 nucleotide sequence: TGTGCCAGCAGCTTATTAACTAGCGGGAGCTATAGGAACAATGAGCAGTTCTTC. Combining the CDR3 with reference TRBV7-9 and TRBJ2-1 gives the whole variable domain DTGVSQNPRHKITKRGQNVTFRCDPISEHNRLYWYRQTLGQGPEFLTYFQNEAQLEKSRLLSDRFSAERPKGSFSTLEIQRTEQGDSAMYLCASSLLTSGSYRNNEQFFGPGTRLTVL.

The chain employs TRBV28 and TRBJ2-1; TRBD1 might be the D (5 bases). Trimming pared 6 bases from V and 0 bases from J, leaving 18 bases between. Germline assignment: CDR1 MDHEN and CDR2 SYDVKM. This CDR3 region has 17 residues. CDR3 residues: CASSTLRQLSSYNEQFF. The CDR3 nucleotides read TGTGCCAGCAGCACCTTACGACAGCTTAGCTCCTACAATGAGCAGTTCTTC.

This chain connects TRBV11-1 to TRBJ2-5; D is ambiguous. This CDR3 is 15 amino acids long. Germline-derived CDR1 and CDR2 are SGHAT and FQDESV (reference sequence). V dropped 1 base and J dropped 5 bases, with 14 bases sitting between them. The CDR3 reads CASSLEPRLRETQYF. Written as DNA, the CDR3 is TGTGCCAGCAGCTTAGAGCCGAGGCTACGGGAGACCCAGTACTTC.

V and J are TRBV5-5 and TRBJ2-7, with 9 bases fitting TRBD1. V was pared by 3 bases and J by 4 bases, with 5 bases of the junction left unmatched. Germline CDR1 SGHKS, CDR2 YYEKEE (reference sequence). CDR3 length equals 14 residues. CDR3 bases: TGTGCCAGCAGCTACCGGGACAGGGAATACGAGCAGTACTTC. Protein: CASSYRDREYEQYF.

V is TRBV25-1 and J is TRBJ2-7; D remains unclear. The length of the CDR3 is 12 residues. From germline, CDR1 is MGHDK and CDR2 SYGVNS. V lost 6 bases and J 0 bases, leaving 6 bases between the germline ends. CDR3 loop: CASSYFSYEQYF. Written as DNA, the CDR3 is TGTGCCAGCAGCTATTTCTCCTACGAGCAGTACTTC.

J is TRBJ2-2 and V is TRBV28; 9 bases align to TRBD2. Germline V gene sequence: CDR1 MDHEN, CDR2 SYDVKM. Losses at the gene ends were 9 bases for V and 6 bases for J; bases not matched to a gene: 8. The CDR3 contains 14 residues. CDR3 loop: CASSSGISSGELFF. CDR3 coding DNA: TGTGCCAGTTCTAGCGGGATATCGTCCGGGGAGCTGTTTTTT.

This clone showed up just a few times. The chain couples TRBV5-6 to TRBJ1-2; TRBD1 matches at 7 bases. This CDR3 contains 16 residues. Trimming cost V 1 base and J 4 bases; bases outside gene matches: 10. Germline values: CDR1 SGHDT, CDR2 YYEEEE. The CDR3 region is CASSLPRDPGGYGYTF. The CDR3 bases are TGTGCCAGCAGCTTGCCCCGGGACCCAGGGGGCTATGGCTACACCTTC. Full variable domain (rest looked up from reference TRBV5-6 and TRBJ1-2): DAGVTQSPTHLIKTRGQQVTLRCSPKSGHDTVSWYQQALGQGPQFIFQYYEEEERQRGNFPDRFSGHQFPNYSSELNVNALLLGDSALYLCASSLPRDPGGYGYTFGSGTRLTVV.

CDR3 nucleotide sequence: TGTGCCAGCAGCACCGGGATTGGACTAGTCCAAGAGACCCAGTACTTC. As protein: CASSTGIGLVQETQYF. The gene calls are TRBV7-2 and TRBJ2-5; 7 positions match TRBD2. Germline assignment: CDR1 SGHTA and CDR2 FQGNSA. This CDR3 is built from 16 residues. The trim removed 5 bases at V and 1 base at J, leaving 10 bases unmatched.

J is TRBJ1-2 and V is TRBV10-2; maybe TRBD1 (5 bases). Per germline, CDR1 WSHSY and CDR2 SAAADI. The CDR3 totals 14 residues. Trimming took off 8 bases at V and 8 bases at J, with 21 bases between the two ends. The CDR3 loop reads CASVPGEGVRGYTF. In DNA, the CDR3 is TGCGCCAGCGTTCCGGGGGAAGGAGTGAGGGGCTACACCTTC.

This chain uses TRBV7-3 with TRBJ2-1; 9 bases match TRBD2. The CDR3 runs to 17 residues. Looked up from germline, CDR1 is SGHTA and CDR2 is FQGTGA. V dropped 4 bases and J dropped 0; count of bases not matched to a gene: 7. This CDR3 reads CASSSGTSTGSYNEQFF. The CDR3 DNA is TGTGCCAGCAGCTCAGGGACTAGCACAGGCTCCTACAATGAGCAGTTCTTC. The complete variable domain, with remaining parts taken from reference TRBV7-3 and TRBJ2-1, reads GAGVSQTPSNKVTEKGKYVELRCDPISGHTALYWYRQSLGQGPEFLIYFQGTGAADDSGLPNDRFFAVRPEGSVSTLKIQRTERGDSAVYLCASSSGTSTGSYNEQFFGPGTRLTVL.

V and J are TRBV7-2 and TRBJ1-5; 10 bases are shared with TRBD1. The V segment lost 5 bases and the J segment 5 bases; nucleotides outside the gene matches: 6. This CDR3 has 15 residues. Germline loops: CDR1 SGHTA, CDR2 FQGNSA. The CDR3 coding sequence is TGTGCCAGCAGCCAGTTAGGGACAGGGGATCAGCCCCAGCATTTT. It translates to CASSQLGTGDQPQHF.

The V gene is TRBV29-1, the J gene TRBJ2-7; D not certain. CDR1 and CDR2 from the germline V gene are SQVTM and ANQGSEA. The CDR3 loop spans 12 amino acids. The V and J ends lost 4 bases and 7 bases respectively, with 14 bases between them. CDR3 loop: CSVGLPLGEQYF. In nucleotides, the CDR3 is TGCAGCGTTGGATTACCCCTAGGAGAGCAGTACTTC.

V and J are TRBV30 and TRBJ1-2; D not certain. Trimming removed 0 bases at V and 1 base at J, with 9 bases between. CDR1 is GTSNPN, CDR2 SVGIG, per germline (reference sequence). This CDR3 has 14 residues. This CDR3 reads CAWSVQHSNYGYTF. The CDR3 nucleotides read TGTGCCTGGAGTGTACAGCACAGTAACTATGGCTACACCTTC.

The V call is TRBV5-1, the J call TRBJ2-7; 7 positions match TRBD1. In germline, CDR1 is SGHRS, CDR2 YFSETQ. The CDR3 runs to 12 residues. The ends lost 2 bases at V and 6 bases at J; junction bases unmatched: 2. CDR3 residues: CASSLRQGEQYF. For the CDR3, the DNA is TGCGCCAGCAGCTTAAGACAGGGCGAGCAGTACTTC.

The chain employs TRBV7-8 and TRBJ2-7; D is undetermined. With 2 bases removed from V and 3 bases from J, the gap between germline ends came to 14 bases. The CDR3 runs to 15 residues. Germline V gives CDR1 SGHVS, CDR2 FQNEAQ. The CDR3 DNA sequence: TGTGCCAGCAGCTTACGTGGCTTAGGAGACTACGAGCAGTACTTC. Translating gives CASSLRGLGDYEQYF.

The chain links TRBV7-3 to TRBJ2-3, with 7 bases aligning to TRBD2. The CDR3 totals 15 residues. J gave up 3 bases and V 3 bases, and 6 bases lay outside the gene matches. CDR1 is SGHTA and CDR2 is FQGTGA in the germline V gene. DNA for the CDR3: TGTGCCAGCAGCTTGTATGGACTAGAGACAGATACGCAGTATTTT. It translates to CASSLYGLETDTQYF.

This chain joins TRBV7-9 and TRBJ1-2; D gene unclear. CDR1 and CDR2 from the germline V gene are SEHNR and FQNEAQ (reference sequence). Trimming left V 7 bases short and J 4 bases short, with 16 bases between. The CDR3 is 14 amino acids. CDR3 DNA sequence: TGTGCCAGCACCCGAGGGTCGGGTACCTATGGCTACACCTTC. Protein sequence: CASTRGSGTYGYTF. Full variable domain (outside the CDR3, taken from reference TRBV7-9 and TRBJ1-2): DTGVSQNPRHKITKRGQNVTFRCDPISEHNRLYWYRQTLGQGPEFLTYFQNEAQLEKSRLLSDRFSAERPKGSFSTLEIQRTEQGDSAMYLCASTRGSGTYGYTFGSGTRLTVV.

This rearrangement joins TRBV10-3 to TRBJ2-3; D possibly corresponds to TRBD2 (6 bases). The CDR3 runs to 16 residues. In germline, CDR1 is ENHRY, CDR2 SYGVKD. The V and J ends lost 0 bases and 3 bases respectively, with 13 bases between them. As DNA, the CDR3 is TGTGCCATCAGTGAGTCGATAGCGGAGGTTACAGATACGCAGTATTTT. Its protein product is CAISESIAEVTDTQYF.

The V and J genes are TRBV27 and TRBJ2-7, with D possibly matching TRBD2 (6 bases). This CDR3 region has 13 residues. CDR1 MNHEY and CDR2 SMNVEV come from the germline V gene (reference sequence). The ends were cut back, 6 bases at V and 3 bases at J, with 12 bases in the middle. CDR3 DNA: TGTGCCAGCAGCTCGGACGGGGGCTACGAGCAGTACTTC. Amino acid sequence: CASSSDGGYEQYF.